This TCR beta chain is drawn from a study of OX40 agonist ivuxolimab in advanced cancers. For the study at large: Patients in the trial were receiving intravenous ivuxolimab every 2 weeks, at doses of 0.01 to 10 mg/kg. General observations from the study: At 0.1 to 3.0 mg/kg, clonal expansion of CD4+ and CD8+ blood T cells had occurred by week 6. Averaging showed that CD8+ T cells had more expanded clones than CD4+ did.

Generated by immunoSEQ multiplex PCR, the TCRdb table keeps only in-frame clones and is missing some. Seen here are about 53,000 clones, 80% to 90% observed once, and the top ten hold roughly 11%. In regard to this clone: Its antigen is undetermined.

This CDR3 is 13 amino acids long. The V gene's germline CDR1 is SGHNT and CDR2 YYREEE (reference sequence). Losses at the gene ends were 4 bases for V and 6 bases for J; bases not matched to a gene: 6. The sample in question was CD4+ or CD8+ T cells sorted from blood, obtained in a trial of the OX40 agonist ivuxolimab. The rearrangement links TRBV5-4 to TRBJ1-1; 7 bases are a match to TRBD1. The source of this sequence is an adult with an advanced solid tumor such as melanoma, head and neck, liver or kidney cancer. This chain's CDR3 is CASSLDRASEAFF. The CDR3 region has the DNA TGTGCCAGCAGCCTCGACAGGGCCTCTGAAGCTTTCTTT.